Listed below are T cell receptor beta chains from one sample, sequenced in a study of T cell repertoires in cytomegalovirus infection. Each CDR3 protein is one row after TCRdb ran MiXCR on the reads. The data hold some 68,000 distinct CDR3 sequences, with around 21% observed a single time. No antigen has been assigned to these receptors. The sample was PBMCs, sequenced either directly or after in vitro stimulation (not recorded which). These TCRs come from a human donor in good health (CMV status not recorded). Some clones in this sample may be carry-over from other donors' samples. The CDR3 runs from the conserved cysteine through the conserved F or W.

j_gene | v_gene | CDR3aa
TRBJ2-5 | TRBV20-1 | CSAIGLAQKETQYF
TRBJ1-2 | TRBV7-9 | CASSPRGQGDGYTF
TRBJ2-7 | TRBV7-8 | CASSTQDYEQYF
TRBJ2-1 | TRBV2 | CASSLGLAPYNEQFF
TRBJ1-1 | TRBV7-2 | CATGRHTEAFF
TRBJ1-5 | TRBV19 | CASSIAFDSGHQPQHF
TRBJ2-2 | TRBV5-8 | CASSFYRGSTGELFF
TRBJ2-5 | TRBV12-3/TRBV12-4 | CASSPGLAGVPRETQYF
TRBJ2-1 | TRBV19 | CASSGTAGSYNEQFF
TRBJ2-1 | TRBV7-2 | CASSRTSGIYNEQFF
TRBJ2-1 | TRBV29-1 | CSVDPRDYNEQFF
TRBJ2-3 | TRBV18 | CASSVGLTSTDTQYF
TRBJ2-1 | TRBV6-2/TRBV6-3 | CASTLGGIMEQFF
TRBJ2-3 | TRBV2 | CASMMTEADTQYF
TRBJ2-7 | TRBV7-2 | CASSLAGGQGPGEQYF
TRBJ2-4 | TRBV6-5 | CASSLGLWAKNIQYF
TRBJ2-1 | TRBV9 | CASSVASSEQFF
TRBJ1-2 | TRBV20-1 | CSADQENSNYGYTF
TRBJ1-2 | TRBV30 | CAWKGKDYGYTF
TRBJ2-1 | TRBV6-6 | CASSYYTSGDLNNEQFF
TRBJ2-1 | TRBV20-1 | CSARERASGKAEQFF
TRBJ1-2 | TRBV4-3 | CASSQDRDGMSRGYTF
TRBJ2-7 | TRBV12-3/TRBV12-4 | CASSLRGGAQYF
TRBJ2-3 | TRBV11-2 | CASSSDGGSAPDTQYF
TRBJ2-1 | TRBV6-5 | CASRRQVSYNEQFF
TRBJ1-2 | TRBV7-2 | CASSPRQPNYGYTF
TRBJ2-5 | TRBV28 | CASSIGTGTKETQYF
TRBJ1-6 | TRBV4-1 | CASSSSAGIGNSPLHF
TRBJ2-1 | TRBV7-2 | CASSSNGRLEQFF
TRBJ2-3 | TRBV7-2 | CASSRPGGTDTQYF
TRBJ1-1 | TRBV12-3/TRBV12-4 | CASRGGGAEAFF
TRBJ1-4 | TRBV4-1 | CASSQGGGTSSNEKLFF
TRBJ2-3 | TRBV12-3/TRBV12-4 | CASTRTGGTDTQYF
TRBJ1-2 | TRBV12-3/TRBV12-4 | CASSLAQGANYGYTF
TRBJ2-7 | TRBV7-9 | CASSLARGTSDYEQYF
TRBJ2-3 | TRBV7-6 | CASSLVPSGRDTQYF
TRBJ2-1 | TRBV30 | CAWSVLGPREQFF
TRBJ2-1 | TRBV12-3/TRBV12-4 | CASSLPPGLGNEQFF
TRBJ1-6 | TRBV12-3/TRBV12-4 | CASSSITGGSRNSPLHF
TRBJ2-1 | TRBV7-2 | CASSPGLGAANEQFF